The clone carrying this T cell receptor (beta chain) was found a few times. The antigen remains undetermined. This entry is derived from a study of T cells after posttransplantation cyclophosphamide. CDR3 length equals 14 residues. Germline CDR1 and CDR2: SGHNT and YYREEE (reference sequence). V was shortened by 4 bases and J by 2 bases, with 12 bases between the two germline ends. General study results and limits: Recipient CMV seropositivity and CMV reactivation strongly tracked TRB clonality.

Profiled with immunoSEQ multiplex PCR; TCRdb holds only in-frame clones, not every one. Seen here are some 4,200 clones, 75% to 85% observed once, and the top ten hold about a third. Busulfan-fludarabine conditioning, marrow transplant, and cyclophosphamide on days +3 and +4 were administered. This TCR was sampled from a male patient aged 40 to 55 who received an allogeneic stem cell transplant from a related donor, was CMV-positive, and had acute and chronic GVHD. The graft donor may have contributed some T cells. Sequencing used PBMCs, obtained after allogeneic stem cell transplant with posttransplant cyclophosphamide. J is TRBJ1-2 and V is TRBV5-4, with no clear D. The CDR3 sequence is CASSPELHNYGYTF. The CDR3 DNA reads as TGTGCCAGCAGCCCAGAACTACACAACTATGGCTACACCTTC. The whole variable domain, remainder taken from reference TRBV5-4 and TRBJ1-2, is ETGVTQSPTHLIKTRGQQVTLRCSSQSGHNTVSWYQQALGQGPQFIFQYYREEENGRGNFPPRFSGLQFPNYSSELNVNALELDDSALYLCASSPELHNYGYTFGSGTRLTVV.